Listed here is a single TCR beta chain. Its specificity is not known. Clones were sequenced by immunoSEQ multiplex PCR, and TCRdb holds only the in-frame ones, with some missing. The repertoire includes about 50,000 clones, 85% to 95% of them detected once, and 2% to 2.5% sits in the top ten. Time point defined: week 35, safety follow-up. Mutant IDH1 20-mer peptide, at 300 ug, made up each vaccine dose, with topical imiquimod. The data were taken from a study of a mutant IDH1 vaccine in newly diagnosed glioma. About the study: First vaccine doses came 4-6 weeks after radiotherapy alone, or with temozolomide cycles. The treated group averaged about 44 years old and was roughly 60% male, around 38% female. Earlier care involved radiotherapy, temozolomide, or both, and the majority received both.

Unmatched junction bases numbered 6, after V lost 5 bases and J lost 1 base. Germline CDR1 SGHAT, CDR2 FQNNGV. CDR3 length: 15 amino acids. Study results and limitations: Changes to the top peripheral T cell clonotypes appeared unrelated to pseudoprogression.

This chain uses TRBV11-2 with TRBJ2-7; TRBD2 matches 9 bases. The sample consisted of PBMCs, taken from a glioma patient whose treatment included an IDH1 peptide vaccine. This clonotype was obtained from a man in his fifties with glioma. The CDR3 loop is CASSASSGISYEQYF. CDR3 in DNA: TGTGCCAGCAGCGCCTCTAGCGGGATATCCTACGAGCAGTACTTC.